This T cell receptor (beta chain) originates from a study of T cell responses to AZD1222 COVID-19 vaccine (dated by TCRdb to the early 2020s). General notes on the study: AZD1222 recipients with second doses at about 4 weeks or about 12 weeks were pooled, because spike-specific TCR depth and breadth did not differ between schedules. TCR sequencing covered some 250 trial participants: nearly 210 given two doses of AZD1222 and approximately 26 given two doses of MenACWY control vaccine. Trial participants were enrolled by age into subgroups of 18-55, 56-69 and 70-plus years, and 148, 28 and 57 TCR-sequenced participants, respectively, were included in these subgroups. Here is what the overall study found, with its caveats: The 56-69-year group was small, and its depth increase did not reach significance, likely because of low power. After two AZD1222 doses, both the breadth and the depth of spike-specific TCRs were significantly higher than at day 0 and than in MenACWY recipients. Conclusions about previously exposed vaccinees are limited because only a handful of AZD1222 recipients were SARS-CoV-2 seropositive at baseline. Because no samples from the day 14 peak response were available, repertoires could be characterized only after the peak T cell response. Epitopes outside the regions mutated in the B.1.351 and B.1.1.7 variants were reportedly recognized by nearly half of the unique spike-specific TCRs. Vaccine-associated CD4 TCRs spanned the whole spike protein, with dominant responses in regions 160-218 and 743-854. Participants were mostly white British, with more females than males. The authors suggested clonal diversity may have been underestimated.

The CDR3 regions of human TCRbeta chains were analyzed by immunosequencing. From the authors' description of their analysis: Repertoire TCRs were matched against a reference library of SARS-CoV-2-specific TCRs generated with the MIRA antigen-specificity platform. Breadth was defined as the fraction of unique TCRs that were SARS-CoV-2-associated, and depth was defined as the fraction of total T cells that were SARS-CoV-2-associated. Using the MIRA data, each spike-specific TCR was assigned both to the spike region to which the TCR was reactive and to a CD4 or CD8 class. Log10-transformed breadth and depth values were compared by one-way ANOVA with Sidak's multiple comparisons tests. TCRdb carries this immuneACCESS record with in-frame sequences only. Its versions omit some clonotypes, under half of them owing to an unresolved V gene in the studies checked, with the rest unexplained. The V and J calls and the clone size are those of that table, but D and trimming were determined from the DNA. The sample table contains approximately 100,000 clones; only one count was recorded for roughly 88% of them. Together, the top ten hold around 9% of the sample.

Only a few counts were recorded for this clone. This receptor's antigen is unknown. Per-nucleotide qualities are absent, and no much larger clonotype sits a single base away. The V end gives up 2 bases and the J end 6 bases, leaving 10 bases in the junction not matched to a gene. The CDR3 contains 17 residues, cysteine and phenylalanine counted. Just CDR3 DNA is preserved here, 51 bases in frame from base 1. Sequences SGHTA (CDR1) and FQGNSA (CDR2) are obtained from the germline V gene. The sample's time point label, decoded: baseline before first vaccination. Vaccinee samples came from UK trials COV001 and COV002, including a single-blind randomized controlled phase 2/3 trial of AZD1222 (ChAdOx1 nCoV-19) in healthy adults. Trial participant PBMC samples were collected at day 0 and day 28 after the second dose for TCRbeta chain sequencing.

Sequencing used peripheral blood, obtained on day 0 of AZD1222 vaccination. The chain couples TRBV7-2 to TRBJ2-1, with TRBD2 matching 10 junction bases. The TCR originated in an adult in good health. The CDR3 sequence is CASSLSQLAGRANEQFF. The base sequence is TGTGCCAGCAGCTTAAGCCAACTAGCGGGAAGGGCCAATGAGCAGTTCTTC.